Each of the 12 T cell receptor beta chains below was sequenced from the same sample in a study of regulatory T cells in long-lasting Graves disease. Time point here: newly diagnosed GD, antithyroid drugs for less than 3 months. Extracted RNA from PBMCs served as the source of the TCR library. HTBI primers from iRepertoire and Arm-PCR of CDR3 regions yielded the TCR beta libraries. A single record per CDR3 protein comes from TCRdb applying MiXCR to the multiplex PCR reads. This table holds some 220,000 distinct CDR3 sequences, roughly a fifth found once. The same data also went into a second study, on T cells in Graves' hyperthyroidism and ophthalmopathy.

The sequencing used peripheral blood mononuclear cells (PBMCs), collected at new diagnosis, from a patient treated with antithyroid drugs. The receptor source for this set is a woman aged 30 to 39 with Graves disease.

The chain combines TRBV7-9 with TRBJ1-4; 9 bases are shared with TRBD1. Germline values: CDR1 SEHNR, CDR2 FQNEAQ (reference sequence). Losses at the gene ends were 4 bases for V and 4 bases for J; bases not matched to a gene: 10. This CDR3 contains 17 residues. CDR3 nucleotides: TGTGCCAGCAGCTCCTCAACGTGGACAGGGGATAATGAAAAACTGTTTTTT. Translated: CASSSSTWTGDNEKLFF.

This clonotype was detected ten times or more. Germline and junction disagree at one end, which may indicate a read error. The V and J genes are TRBV27 and TRBJ1-6; unclear D gene. CDR1 and CDR2 (germline): MNHEY, SMNVEV (reference sequence). The CDR3 runs to 17 residues. CDR3 amino acids: CASSRRRELSCNSPLHF. Written as DNA, the CDR3 is TGTGCCAGCAGTAGAAGGCGGGAACTCTCCTGTAATTCACCCCTCCACTTT.

This clonotype has only a few counts. A read error may explain this, as a much larger clone is one base away. The rearrangement uses TRBV11-2 and TRBJ2-5; perhaps TRBD2 as D (5 bases). This CDR3 contains 13 residues. The V and J ends lost 5 bases and 0 bases respectively, with 7 bases between them. Per the germline V gene, CDR1 is SGHAT and CDR2 is FQNNGV. Here the CDR3 reads CASSRRDQETQYF. Written as DNA, the CDR3 is TGTGCCAGCAGCCGGCGGGACCAAGAGACCCAGTACTTC.

This clonotype was counted at least ten times. J is TRBJ1-5 and V is TRBV20-1; D not resolved. V was cut by 3 bases and J by 0 bases, with 3 bases left in between. This CDR3 is 12 amino acids long. Germline V gives CDR1 DFQATT, CDR2 SNEGSKA (reference sequence). CDR3 DNA: TGCAGTGCTAGGTATAGCAATCAGCCCCAGCATTTT. Translated: CSARYSNQPQHF.

In this sample, this clonotype turned up many times. This rearrangement joins TRBV27 to TRBJ1-5; no definite D call. The germline CDR1 and CDR2 sequences are MNHEY and SMNVEV (reference sequence). This CDR3 is built from 13 residues. V lost 6 bases, J lost 2 bases, and 8 bases lay in between. The CDR3 coding sequence is TGTGCCAGCAGCTTCCAGGGCAATCAGCCCCAGCATTTT. This codes for CASSFQGNQPQHF.

This clonotype came up many times. This chain uses TRBV9 with TRBJ2-5, with a weak D call TRBD1 (7 bases). CDR1 and CDR2 from the germline V gene are SGDLS and YYNGEE. V lost 0 bases and J 5 bases, leaving 17 bases between the germline ends. There are 16 residues in the CDR3. The CDR3 region is CASSVEGAGLDETQYF. The CDR3 DNA is TGTGCCAGCAGCGTAGAGGGGGCGGGGCTTGATGAGACCCAGTACTTC.

At least ten counts were recorded for this clonotype. This chain links TRBV19 with TRBJ2-2; 10 nucleotides agree with TRBD1. V trimming: 5 bases; J trimming: 5 bases; junction bases outside the gene matches: 5. Germline V gene data show CDR1 as LNHDA and CDR2 as SQIVND (reference sequence). The CDR3 length is 15 residues. The CDR3 DNA reads as TGTGCCAGTAGTTCGACAGGGGGCACTACCGGGGAGCTGTTTTTT. Translated: CASSSTGGTTGELFF.

There are many counts of this clonotype. The chain uses TRBV11-2 and TRBJ2-5; D unclear. V gave up 1 base and J gave up 5 bases, with 2 bases separating them. Germline CDR1 reads SGHAT; CDR2 reads FQNNGV. The CDR3 length is 11 residues. Here the CDR3 DNA reads TGTGCCAGCAGCTTAGCGGAGACCCAGTACTTC. It encodes CASSLAETQYF.

The CDR3 DNA reads TGTGCCAGCAGCTTGTCGGGACTGAGCACAGATACGCAGTATTTT. Encoded protein: CASSLSGLSTDTQYF. This rearrangement joins TRBV2 to TRBJ2-3; tentatively, D is TRBD2 (6 bases). Trimming took 6 bases from V and 0 from J, leaving 13 bases between them. CDR1 and CDR2 (germline): SNHLY, FYNNEI. The CDR3 has 15 amino acids.

Ten or more counts support this clonotype. This chain uses TRBV5-1 with TRBJ1-1; D not certain. Trimming removed 0 bases at V and 7 bases at J, with 10 bases between. The CDR3 is 13 amino acids. Germline V lookup: CDR1 SGHRS, CDR2 YFSETQ. CDR3 coding DNA: TGCGCCAGCAGCTTGGAAGGTGCTTTTGAAGCTTTCTTT. Its translation: CASSLEGAFEAFF. Based on the CDR3 plus reference TRBV5-1 and TRBJ1-1, the full variable domain is KAGVTQTPRYLIKTRGQQVTLSCSPISGHRSVSWYQQTPGQGLQFLFEYFSETQRNKGNFPGRFSGRQFSNSRSEMNVSTLELGDSALYLCASSLEGAFEAFFGQGTRLTVV.

V and J are TRBV19 and TRBJ1-5; a possible D gene is TRBD1 (5 bases). V lost 5 bases, J lost 3 bases, and 8 bases lay in between. This CDR3 has 13 residues. The germline V gene encodes CDR1 LNHDA and CDR2 SQIVND (reference sequence). CDR3 sequence: CASSGANNQPQHF. CDR3 nucleotide sequence: TGTGCCAGTAGTGGGGCGAACAATCAGCCCCAGCATTTT.

This clonotype has a count of ten or more. The rearrangement links TRBV2 to TRBJ2-3, with TRBD1 matching over 7 bases. Germline trimming cut 5 bases from V and 1 base from J; bases unmatched to any gene: 3. Germline CDR1 is SNHLY and CDR2 is FYNNEI. This CDR3 has 14 residues. The CDR3 nucleotides are TGTGCCAGCAGTAAAACAGGGGGCACAGATACGCAGTATTTT. Its protein product is CASSKTGGTDTQYF.